This T cell receptor (beta chain) was sequenced during a study of blood T cell repertoires in COVID-19. Study summary: The samples span acute and convalescent COVID-19 from the United States, Italy and Spain. T cells, B-cell-depleted T cells, or PBMCs provided the cDNA or gDNA that served as material.

In the source study's methods: Estimates of nucleated cell counts were drawn from the amplification of reference gene primers. The assay was immunoSEQ multiplex PCR, and TCRdb's table has in-frame clones only and misses some. The DNA was the basis for D and trimming; V, J and clone size are from that table. This sample has a few hundred thousand clones; over 65% occur once, and the top ten carry around 3.4%. The V gene lost 5 bases and the J gene lost 1 base, with 15 bases spanning the gap. CDR3 length equals 15 residues. Germline CDR1 LNHDA, CDR2 SQIVND (reference sequence). The sample comprised peripheral blood. This clonotype was sampled from a woman older than 75 with acute or convalescent COVID-19. The chain recombines TRBV19 with TRBJ2-7; tentative D call: TRBD1 (6 bases). This CDR3 reads CASSPYRVGSYEQYF. The CDR3 DNA sequence: TGTGCCAGTAGTCCTTACAGGGTTGGATCCTACGAGCAGTACTTC.